The source of this T cell receptor (beta chain) is a study of blood T cell repertoires in COVID-19. Study-wide context: Sample material is recorded as cDNA or gDNA derived from T cells, B-cell-depleted T cells, or PBMCs.

Unmatched junction bases numbered 4, after V lost 6 bases and J lost 2 bases. Germline assignment: CDR1 SGHRS and CDR2 YFSETQ. The CDR3 extends over 13 amino acids. Per the original data handling: Amplification with reference gene primers provided the estimates of nucleated cell counts. This table comes from immunoSEQ multiplex PCR, and its TCRdb copy is limited to in-frame clones, with some not included. The V and J calls and clone size come from that table; D and trimming were worked out from the DNA. The data hold almost 200,000 clones, with 85% to 90% observed a single time. This receptor was taken from a woman between 65 and 79 years old with acute or convalescent COVID-19. The sample consisted of peripheral blood. The genes are TRBV5-1 and TRBJ1-1; 7 bases fit TRBD1. CDR3: CASNRGGNTEAFF. In nucleotides, the CDR3 is TGCGCCAGCAACCGAGGGGGCAACACTGAAGCTTTCTTT.